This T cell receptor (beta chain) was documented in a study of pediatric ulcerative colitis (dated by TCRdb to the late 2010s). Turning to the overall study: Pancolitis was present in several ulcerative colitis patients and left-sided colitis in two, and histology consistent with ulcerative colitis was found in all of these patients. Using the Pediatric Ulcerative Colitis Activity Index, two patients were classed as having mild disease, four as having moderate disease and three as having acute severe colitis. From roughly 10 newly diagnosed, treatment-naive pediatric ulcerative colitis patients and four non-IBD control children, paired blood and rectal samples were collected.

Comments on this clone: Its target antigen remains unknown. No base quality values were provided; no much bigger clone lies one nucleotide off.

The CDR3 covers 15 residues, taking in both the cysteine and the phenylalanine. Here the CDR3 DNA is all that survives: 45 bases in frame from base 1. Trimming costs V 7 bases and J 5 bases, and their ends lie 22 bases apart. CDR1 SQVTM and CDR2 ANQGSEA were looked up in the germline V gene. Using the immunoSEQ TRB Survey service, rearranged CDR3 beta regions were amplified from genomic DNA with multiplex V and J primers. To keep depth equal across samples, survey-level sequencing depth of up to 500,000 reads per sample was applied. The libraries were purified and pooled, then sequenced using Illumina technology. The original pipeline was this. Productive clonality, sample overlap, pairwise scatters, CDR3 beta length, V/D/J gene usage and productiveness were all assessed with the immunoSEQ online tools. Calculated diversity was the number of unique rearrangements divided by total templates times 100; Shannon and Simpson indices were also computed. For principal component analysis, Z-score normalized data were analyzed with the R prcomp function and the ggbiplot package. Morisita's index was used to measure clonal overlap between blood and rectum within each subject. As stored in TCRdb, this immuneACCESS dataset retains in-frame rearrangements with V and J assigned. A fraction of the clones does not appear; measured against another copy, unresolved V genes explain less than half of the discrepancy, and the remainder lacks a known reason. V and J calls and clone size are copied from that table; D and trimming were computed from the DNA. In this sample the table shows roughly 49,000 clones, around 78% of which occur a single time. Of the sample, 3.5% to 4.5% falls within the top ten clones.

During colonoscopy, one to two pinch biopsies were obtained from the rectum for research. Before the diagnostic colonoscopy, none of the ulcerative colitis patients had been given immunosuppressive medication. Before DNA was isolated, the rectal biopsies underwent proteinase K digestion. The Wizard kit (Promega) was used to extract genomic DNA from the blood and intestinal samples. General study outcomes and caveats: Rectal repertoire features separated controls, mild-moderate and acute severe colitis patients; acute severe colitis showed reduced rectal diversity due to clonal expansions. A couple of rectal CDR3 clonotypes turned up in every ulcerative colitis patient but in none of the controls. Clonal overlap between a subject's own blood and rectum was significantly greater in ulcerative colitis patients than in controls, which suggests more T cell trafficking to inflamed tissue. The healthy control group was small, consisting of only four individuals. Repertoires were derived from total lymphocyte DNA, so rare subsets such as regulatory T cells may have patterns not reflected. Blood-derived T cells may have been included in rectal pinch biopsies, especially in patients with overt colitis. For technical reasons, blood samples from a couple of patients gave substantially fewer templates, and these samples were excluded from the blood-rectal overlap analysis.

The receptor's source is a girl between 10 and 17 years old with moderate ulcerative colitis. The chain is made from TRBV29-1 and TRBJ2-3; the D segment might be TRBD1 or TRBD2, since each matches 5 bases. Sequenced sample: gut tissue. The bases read TGCAGCGGCGGCCCCGGGACCGTGCAGGGAGATACGCAGTATTTT. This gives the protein CSGGPGTVQGDTQYF.